This entry describes one TCR beta chain. Different DNA sequences within this sample yield the same CDR3. This record comes from a study of shared clonotypes between healthy human individuals. V was shortened by 3 bases and J by 2 bases, with 8 bases between the two germline ends. Germline-derived CDR1 and CDR2 are SGHVS and FQNEAQ. The CDR3 loop spans 14 amino acids. Libraries were prepared by immunoSEQ multiplex PCR; TCRdb keeps only in-frame clonotypes and omits some of them. The data show about 2.3 million clones, 85% to 95% seen once. The J gene is TRBJ1-5, the V gene TRBV7-8, with D perhaps TRBD1 (6 bases). The sample was naive CD4+ T cells from PBMCs. Subset reported: CD45RA+ positively selected. The sequence was obtained from a young man in good health. Some clones in this sample may be carry-over from other donors' samples. The CDR3 loop is CASSFSGGNQPQHF. The DNA of the CDR3 is TGTGCCAGCAGCTTTTCAGGGGGCAATCAGCCCCAGCATTTT. Full variable domain (missing parts from reference TRBV7-8 and TRBJ1-5): GAGVSQSPRYKVAKRGQDVALRCDPISGHVSLFWYQQALGQGPEFLTYFQNEAQLDKSGLPSDRFFAERPEGSVSTLKIQRTQQEDSAVYLCASSFSGGNQPQHFGDGTRLSIL.